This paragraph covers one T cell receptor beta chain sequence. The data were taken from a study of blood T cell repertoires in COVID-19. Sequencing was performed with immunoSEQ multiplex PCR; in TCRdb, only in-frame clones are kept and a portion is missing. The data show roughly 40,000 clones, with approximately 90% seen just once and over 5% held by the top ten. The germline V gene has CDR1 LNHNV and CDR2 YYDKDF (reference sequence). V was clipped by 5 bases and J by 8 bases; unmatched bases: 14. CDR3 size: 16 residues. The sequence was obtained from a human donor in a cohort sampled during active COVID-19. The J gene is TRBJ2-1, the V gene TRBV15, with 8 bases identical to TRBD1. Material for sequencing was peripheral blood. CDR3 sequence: CATSGGAGGAVDEQFF. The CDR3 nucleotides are TGTGCCACCAGCGGTGGGGCAGGGGGCGCGGTCGATGAGCAGTTCTTC.